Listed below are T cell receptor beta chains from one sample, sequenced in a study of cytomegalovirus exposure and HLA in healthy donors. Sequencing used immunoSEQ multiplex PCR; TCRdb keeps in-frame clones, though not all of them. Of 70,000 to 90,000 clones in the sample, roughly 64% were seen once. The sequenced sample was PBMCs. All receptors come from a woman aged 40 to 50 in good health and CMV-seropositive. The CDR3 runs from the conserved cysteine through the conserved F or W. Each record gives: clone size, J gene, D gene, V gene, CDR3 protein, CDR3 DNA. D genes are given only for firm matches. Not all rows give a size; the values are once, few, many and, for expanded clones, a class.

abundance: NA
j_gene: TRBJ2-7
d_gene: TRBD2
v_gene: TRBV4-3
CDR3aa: CASSQGSGIPYEQYF
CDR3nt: TGCGCCAGCAGCCAAGGAAGCGGGATCCCCTACGAGCAGTACTTC

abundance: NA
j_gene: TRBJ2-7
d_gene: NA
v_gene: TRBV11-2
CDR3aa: CASSLDHLSYEQYF
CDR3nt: TGTGCCAGCAGCTTAGATCACCTTAGCTACGAGCAGTACTTC

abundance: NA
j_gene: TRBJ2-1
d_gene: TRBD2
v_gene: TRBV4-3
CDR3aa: CASSHGLALNEQFF
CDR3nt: TGCGCCAGCAGCCATGGACTAGCATTGAATGAGCAGTTCTTC

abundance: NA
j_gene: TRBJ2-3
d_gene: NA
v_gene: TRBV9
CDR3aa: CASSVGRSTDTQYF
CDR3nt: TGTGCCAGCAGCGTAGGCAGGAGCACAGATACGCAGTATTTT

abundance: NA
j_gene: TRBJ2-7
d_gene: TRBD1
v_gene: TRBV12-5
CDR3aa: CASGLVRADPGQAAGEQYF
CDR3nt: TGTGCTAGTGGTTTGGTAAGGGCCGATCCGGGACAGGCGGCAGGGGAGCAGTACTTC

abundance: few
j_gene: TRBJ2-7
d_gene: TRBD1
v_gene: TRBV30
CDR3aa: CAWTRDRVNYEQYF
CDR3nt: TGTGCCTGGACCCGGGACAGGGTAAATTACGAGCAGTACTTC

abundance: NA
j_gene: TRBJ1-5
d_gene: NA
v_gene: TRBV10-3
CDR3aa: CAISESQPNNQPQHF
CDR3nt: TGTGCCATCAGTGAGTCACAGCCAAATAATCAGCCCCAGCATTTT

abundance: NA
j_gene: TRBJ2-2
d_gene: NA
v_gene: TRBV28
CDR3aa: CASSPPTYRALNTGELFF
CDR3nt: TGTGCCAGCAGTCCCCCAACCTACAGGGCTTTGAACACCGGGGAGCTGTTTTTT

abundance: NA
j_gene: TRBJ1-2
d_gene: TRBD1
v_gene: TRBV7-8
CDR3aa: CASSSRQGALKAGYTF
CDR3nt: TGTGCCAGCAGCTCTCGACAGGGGGCGCTTAAGGCTGGCTACACCTTC

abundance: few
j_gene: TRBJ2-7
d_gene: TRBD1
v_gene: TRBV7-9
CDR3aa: CASSPRDRDEQYF
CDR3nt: TGTGCCAGCAGCCCTCGGGACAGGGACGAGCAGTACTTC

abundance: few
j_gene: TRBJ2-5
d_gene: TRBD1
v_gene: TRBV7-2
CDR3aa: CASSPTGGRETQYF
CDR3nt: TGTGCCAGCAGCCCTACAGGGGGACGAGAGACCCAGTACTTC

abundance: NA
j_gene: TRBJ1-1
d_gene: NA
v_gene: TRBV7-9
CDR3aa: CASSLEQNTEAFF
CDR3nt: TGTGCCAGCAGCTTAGAACAGAACACTGAAGCTTTCTTT

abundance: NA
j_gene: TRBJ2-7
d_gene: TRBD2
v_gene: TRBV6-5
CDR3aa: CASSRVAGGPYEQYF
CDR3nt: TGTGCCAGCAGTAGAGTAGCGGGAGGGCCCTACGAGCAGTACTTC

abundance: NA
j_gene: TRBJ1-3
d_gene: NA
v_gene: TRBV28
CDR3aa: CASSLRATGNTIYF
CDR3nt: TGTGCCAGCAGTTTGAGAGCTACTGGAAACACCATATATTTT

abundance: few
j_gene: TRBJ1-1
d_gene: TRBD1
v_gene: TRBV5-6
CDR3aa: CASSLGRTGDTEAFF
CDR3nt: TGTGCCAGCAGCTTGGGGCGGACAGGGGACACTGAAGCTTTCTTT

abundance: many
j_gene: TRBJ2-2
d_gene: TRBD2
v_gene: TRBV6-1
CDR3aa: CASSGASGSNTGELFF
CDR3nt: TGTGCCAGCAGTGGGGCTAGCGGGAGTAACACCGGGGAGCTGTTTTTT

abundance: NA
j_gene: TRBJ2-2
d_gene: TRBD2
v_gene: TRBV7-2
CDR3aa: CASSGLAGVVTGELFF
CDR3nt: TGTGCCAGCAGTGGACTAGCGGGAGTGGTGACCGGGGAGCTGTTTTTT

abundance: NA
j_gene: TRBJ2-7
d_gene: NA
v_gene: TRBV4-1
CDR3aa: CASSQGQGLSYEQYF
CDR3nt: TGCGCCAGCAGCCAAGGTCAGGGATTGTCCTACGAGCAGTACTTC

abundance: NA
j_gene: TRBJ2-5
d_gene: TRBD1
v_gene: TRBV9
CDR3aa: CASSTAGGQETQYF
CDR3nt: TGTGCCAGCAGCACCGCAGGGGGACAAGAGACCCAGTACTTC

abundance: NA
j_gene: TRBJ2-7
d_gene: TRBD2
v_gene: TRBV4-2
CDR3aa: CASSQGLAGEDEQYF
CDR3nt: TGTGCCAGCAGCCAGGGACTAGCGGGAGAGGACGAGCAGTACTTC

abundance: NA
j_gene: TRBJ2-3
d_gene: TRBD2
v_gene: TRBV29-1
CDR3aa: CIVLAAGSDTQYF
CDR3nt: TGCATTGTTCTCGCAGCGGGGTCAGATACGCAGTATTTT

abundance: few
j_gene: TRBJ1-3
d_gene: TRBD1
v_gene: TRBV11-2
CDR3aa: CASRKIRTGGASGNTIYF
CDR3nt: TGTGCCAGCAGAAAAATCAGGACAGGGGGGGCCTCTGGAAACACCATATATTTT

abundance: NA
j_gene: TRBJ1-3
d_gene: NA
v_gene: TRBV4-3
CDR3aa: CASSQVWRGPGNTIYF
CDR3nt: TGCGCCAGCAGCCAAGTTTGGCGGGGACCTGGAAACACCATATATTTT

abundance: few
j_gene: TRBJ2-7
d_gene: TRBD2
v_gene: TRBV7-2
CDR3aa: CASRGRREGSGEQYF
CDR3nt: TGTGCCAGCAGGGGAAGGCGGGAGGGCTCCGGGGAGCAGTACTTC

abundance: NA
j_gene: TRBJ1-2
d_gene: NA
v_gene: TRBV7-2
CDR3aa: CASSTSGPGASGYGYTF
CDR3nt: TGTGCCAGCAGCACCTCTGGGCCAGGTGCGAGCGGATATGGCTACACCTTC

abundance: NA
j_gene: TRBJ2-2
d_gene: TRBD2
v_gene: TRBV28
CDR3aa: CASSLRAGGTGELFF
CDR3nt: TGTGCCAGCAGTTTAAGGGCGGGAGGGACCGGGGAGCTGTTTTTT

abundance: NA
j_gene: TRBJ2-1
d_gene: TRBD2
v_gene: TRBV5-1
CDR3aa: CASSLFTSGTASYNEQFF
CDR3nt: TGCGCCAGCAGCTTGTTTACTAGCGGGACCGCTTCCTACAATGAGCAGTTCTTC

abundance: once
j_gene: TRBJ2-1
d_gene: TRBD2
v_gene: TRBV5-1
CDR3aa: CASSGEGLAVNNEQFF
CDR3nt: TGCGCCAGCAGCGGGGAGGGACTAGCGGTTAACAATGAGCAGTTCTTC

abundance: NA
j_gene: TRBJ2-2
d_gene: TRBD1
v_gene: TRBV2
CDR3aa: CASSVQGHTGELFF
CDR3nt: TGTGCCAGCAGTGTACAGGGGCACACCGGGGAGCTGTTTTTT

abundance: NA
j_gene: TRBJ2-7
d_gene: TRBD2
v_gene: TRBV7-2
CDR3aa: CASSPRGAGGPAYEQYF
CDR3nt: TGTGCCAGCAGCCCCCGGGGTGCGGGAGGTCCCGCCTACGAGCAGTACTTC

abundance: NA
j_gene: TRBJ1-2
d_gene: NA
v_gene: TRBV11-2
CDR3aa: CASSLGAYGYTF
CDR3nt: TGTGCCAGCAGCTTGGGAGCCTATGGCTACACCTTC

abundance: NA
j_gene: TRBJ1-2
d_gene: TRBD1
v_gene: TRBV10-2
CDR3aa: CASSARQGLDGYTF
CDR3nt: TGCGCCAGCAGTGCCAGACAGGGGCTAGACGGCTACACCTTC

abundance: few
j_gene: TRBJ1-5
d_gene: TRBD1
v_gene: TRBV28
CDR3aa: CASSLIFGQGDQPQHF
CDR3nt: TGTGCCAGCAGTCTGATCTTTGGACAGGGGGATCAGCCCCAGCATTTT